Reported below is one TCR beta chain. These data come from a study of blood T cell repertoires in COVID-19. Assay: immunoSEQ multiplex PCR; the TCRdb copy retains only in-frame clones and omits some. The data hold almost 100,000 clones, with about nine tenths observed a single time. This receptor was identified in a man aged 45-65 years with acute or convalescent COVID-19. Material: peripheral blood.

The CDR3 nucleotides read TGTGCCAGCAGCCGGAAACCGGGACAGGGCTACGAGCAGTACTTC. This gives the protein CASSRKPGQGYEQYF. The gene calls are TRBV3-1 (or the pseudogene TRBV3-2) and TRBJ2-7; 9 nucleotides align to TRBD1. The CDR3 contains 15 residues. Germline V lookup: CDR1 LGHDT, CDR2 YNNKEL (reference sequence). V dropped 4 bases and J dropped 3; count of bases not matched to a gene: 7.